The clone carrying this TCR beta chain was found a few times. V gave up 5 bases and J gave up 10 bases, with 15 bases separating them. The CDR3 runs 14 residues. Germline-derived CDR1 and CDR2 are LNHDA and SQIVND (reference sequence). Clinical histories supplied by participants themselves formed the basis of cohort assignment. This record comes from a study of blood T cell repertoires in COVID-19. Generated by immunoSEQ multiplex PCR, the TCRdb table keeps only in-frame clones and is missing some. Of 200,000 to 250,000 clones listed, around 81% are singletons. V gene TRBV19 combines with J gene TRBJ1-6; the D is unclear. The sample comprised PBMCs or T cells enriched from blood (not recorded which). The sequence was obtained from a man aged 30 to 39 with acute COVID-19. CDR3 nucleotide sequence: TGTGCCAGTAGTCCCCGGCGGGAACGGTCACCCCTCCACTTT. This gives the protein CASSPRRERSPLHF.